The 30 T cell receptor beta chains below come from one sample, sequenced in a study of blood T cell repertoires in COVID-19. Clones were sequenced by immunoSEQ multiplex PCR, and TCRdb holds only the in-frame ones, with some missing. Among 250,000 to 300,000 clones listed, around 85% were seen once. Sequencing was done on a sample of peripheral blood. These TCRs come from a man between 50 and 59 years old with active or convalescent COVID-19.

This chain joins TRBV11-1 and TRBJ2-7; 10 nucleotides line up with TRBD1. This CDR3 has 15 amino acids. J gave up 6 bases and V 2 bases, and 7 bases lay outside the gene matches. CDR1 and CDR2 (germline): SGHAT, FQDESV (reference sequence). CDR3 coding DNA: TGTGCCAGCAGCTTATCCAGGGGACAGGGGCCCGAGCAGTACTTC. Translating it yields CASSLSRGQGPEQYF. Based on the CDR3 plus reference TRBV11-1 and TRBJ2-7, the full variable domain is EAEVAQSPRYKITEKSQAVAFWCDPISGHATLYWYRQILGQGPELLVQFQDESVVDDSQLPKDRFSAERLKGVDSTLKIQPAELGDSAMYLCASSLSRGQGPEQYFGPGTRLTVT.

The chain employs TRBV6-5 and TRBJ1-1; tentative D call: TRBD1 (5 bases). V lost 7 bases and J 0 bases, leaving 15 bases between the germline ends. CDR3 size: 15 residues. Looked up from germline, CDR1 is MNHEY and CDR2 is SVGAGI. The CDR3 bases are TGTGCCAGCATCCCGGGGGACTTTATGAACACTGAAGCTTTCTTT. This codes for CASIPGDFMNTEAFF.

The gene calls are TRBV4-1 and TRBJ2-1, with 9 bases identical to TRBD2. Trimming cost V 0 bases and J 12 bases; bases outside gene matches: 12. The CDR3 runs to 16 residues. Germline V gene sequence: CDR1 MGHRA, CDR2 YSYEKL. DNA for the CDR3: TGCGCCAGCAGCCAAGAGATTATAGCTAGCGGGGTAAGGCAGTTCTTC. Encoded protein: CASSQEIIASGVRQFF.

The sample holds one count of this clone. The same CDR3 is also encoded by other DNA sequences in this sample. The rearrangement uses TRBV7-3 and TRBJ2-3; 7 bases align to TRBD2. Germline CDR1 SGHTA, CDR2 FQGTGA. With V trimmed by 5 bases and J by 2 bases, 7 bases remained unmatched. This CDR3 contains 15 residues. CDR3 DNA sequence: TGTGCCAGCAGCCCGGGGGGAGGGCCCACAGATACGCAGTATTTT. It codes for CASSPGGGPTDTQYF.

The V gene is TRBV3-1 (or the pseudogene TRBV3-2), the J gene TRBJ1-3, with D uncertain. The CDR3 spans 17 residues. Trimming cost V 2 bases and J 2 bases, with 16 bases left between them. CDR1 is LGHDT, CDR2 YNNKEL, per germline (reference sequence). CDR3 DNA sequence: TGTGCCAGCAGCCAAAGATACAGCCGGATTGCTGGAAACACCATATATTTT. It translates to CASSQRYSRIAGNTIYF.

This sequence joins TRBV6-5 and TRBJ1-5; D remains ambiguous. Germline lookup yields CDR1 MNHEY and CDR2 SVGAGI. The V end lost 10 bases, the J end lost 0 bases, and 10 bases lay between the germline ends. The CDR3 has 13 residues. Here the CDR3 DNA reads TGTGCCACCTTCGTACTTAGCAATCAGCCCCAGCATTTT. Protein: CATFVLSNQPQHF.

The chain links TRBV5-1 to TRBJ2-7; 7 nucleotides align to TRBD1. CDR1 is SGHRS and CDR2 is YFSETQ in the germline V gene. This CDR3 has 14 residues. With V trimmed by 2 bases and J by 0 bases, 2 bases remained unmatched. The CDR3 reads CASSFGTVSYEQYF. CDR3 bases: TGCGCCAGCAGCTTCGGGACAGTCTCCTACGAGCAGTACTTC.

The gene calls are TRBV13 and TRBJ2-1, with 14 positions matching TRBD2. This CDR3 spans 19 amino acids. V gave up 5 bases and J gave up 4 bases; unmatched junction bases: 13. The germline CDR1 and CDR2 sequences are PRHDT and FYEKMQ (reference sequence). CDR3 region: CASSDRSGTSGSSYNEQFF. DNA of the CDR3: TGTGCCAGCAGCGATAGGTCCGGGACTAGCGGGAGTTCGTACAATGAGCAGTTCTTC.

The chain joins TRBV19 to TRBJ2-5, with a weak D call TRBD1 (5 bases). V shed 3 bases and J shed 5 bases, with 13 bases lying between them. The CDR3 consists of 14 residues. The germline V gene has CDR1 LNHDA and CDR2 SQIVND (reference sequence). CDR3 sequence (DNA): TGTGCCAGTAGTATCGCAGGGTCCCGGGAGACCCAGTACTTC. The encoded protein is CASSIAGSRETQYF. Based on the CDR3 plus reference TRBV19 and TRBJ2-5, the full variable domain is DGGITQSPKYLFRKEGQNVTLSCEQNLNHDAMYWYRQDPGQGLRLIYYSQIVNDFQKGDIAEGYSVSREKKESFPLTVTSAQKNPTAFYLCASSIAGSRETQYFGPGTRLLVL.

The rearrangement uses TRBV5-1 and TRBJ2-3; 9 bases are a match to TRBD2. Germline V CDR1 and CDR2: SGHRS, YFSETQ. J was trimmed by 5 bases and V by 4 bases; bases with no gene match: 8. The CDR3 consists of 15 residues. CDR3 protein: CASSPGTSKGDTQYF. The CDR3 nucleotides are TGCGCCAGCAGCCCCGGGACTAGCAAAGGAGATACGCAGTATTTT.

In this sample, this clone turned up a few times. The chain combines TRBV10-3 with TRBJ1-1, with 7 bases lining up with TRBD1. Germline CDR1 and CDR2: ENHRY and SYGVKD. The CDR3 extends over 14 amino acids. J was trimmed by 0 bases and V by 6 bases; bases with no gene match: 4. CDR3 coding DNA: TGTGCCATCAGCCCGGGACAGTTGAACACTGAAGCTTTCTTT. Protein: CAISPGQLNTEAFF.

This rearrangement joins TRBV18 to TRBJ1-6, with 8 bases fitting TRBD1. J gave up 6 bases and V 4 bases, and 5 bases lay outside the gene matches. Germline V gene sequence: CDR1 KGHSH, CDR2 LQKENI. This CDR3 has 15 amino acids. The CDR3 protein is CASSQDRGGNSPLHF. The CDR3 bases are TGTGCCAGCTCACAAGACAGGGGCGGTAATTCACCCCTCCACTTT.

The genes are TRBV21-1 and TRBJ1-1; the table's D gene call, TRBD1, was not cross checked with the DNA. TRBV21-1 is a documented pseudogene. This CDR3 contains 15 residues. The CDR3 DNA reads TGTGCCAGCAGCGGAACCGGGACAGCGAACACTGAAGCTTTCTTT. Translated, it gives CASSGTGTANTEAFF.

This chain connects TRBV27 to TRBJ1-5; perhaps TRBD1 as D (5 bases). In germline, CDR1 is MNHEY, CDR2 SMNVEV (reference sequence). The CDR3 has 16 amino acids. Trimming removed 6 bases at V and 3 bases at J, with 18 bases between. For the CDR3, the DNA is TGTGCCAGCAGACCGGATGGGGGGGTTCTCAATCAGCCCCAGCATTTT. It codes for CASRPDGGVLNQPQHF.

This clone was detected only once. The chain couples TRBV28 to TRBJ1-6; D is unresolved. Trimming shortened V by 5 bases and J by 6 bases, and 14 bases separated the two germline ends. The CDR3 runs 15 residues. CDR1 is MDHEN, CDR2 SYDVKM, per germline. CDR3 loop: CASSPHTLTNSPLHF. The CDR3 DNA is TGTGCCAGCAGTCCTCATACTCTTACTAATTCACCCCTCCACTTT.

The V call is TRBV5-6, the J call TRBJ2-2; the D gene is possibly TRBD2 (6 bases). V lost 1 base and J lost 1, with 8 bases in between. Germline V gene data show CDR1 as SGHDT and CDR2 as YYEEEE. This CDR3 has 15 amino acids. This CDR3 is CASSLRGWNTGELFF. In nucleotides, the CDR3 is TGTGCCAGCAGCTTGCGGGGGTGGAACACCGGGGAGCTGTTTTTT.

V gene TRBV5-1 combines with J gene TRBJ2-2; TRBD2 matches 7 bases. From germline, CDR1 is SGHRS and CDR2 YFSETQ. Germline trimming cut 0 bases from V and 4 bases from J; bases unmatched to any gene: 3. This CDR3 spans 15 amino acids. The CDR3 spells CASSLAWEGTGELFF. The CDR3, as DNA: TGCGCCAGCAGCTTGGCCTGGGAGGGCACCGGGGAGCTGTTTTTT.

The chain uses TRBV7-2 and TRBJ2-3; 7 nucleotides agree with TRBD2. Trimming removed 6 bases from V and 6 bases from J; junction bases left unmatched: 15. Germline V gene lookup returns CDR1 SGHTA and CDR2 FQGNSA. This CDR3 has 16 amino acids. As DNA, the CDR3 is TGTGCCAGCAGTCTTGATGGGGGGAGGGCCGGGGATACGCAGTATTTT. It is translated as CASSLDGGRAGDTQYF.

The chain couples TRBV19 to TRBJ1-6; D uncertain. Trimming took 4 bases from V and 8 from J, leaving 12 bases between them. The CDR3 spans 14 residues. CDR1 and CDR2 (germline): LNHDA, SQIVND (reference sequence). This chain's CDR3 is CASSTVGRDSPLHF. CDR3 sequence (DNA): TGTGCCAGTAGTACCGTCGGGAGAGATTCACCCCTCCACTTT.

The CDR3 bases are TGTGCCAGCAGTGGGGGGACTGTCGAGCAGTACTTC. Translating gives CASSGGTVEQYF. The genes are TRBV28 and TRBJ2-7; TRBD2 might be the D (6 bases). CDR3 length: 12 residues. Trimming removed 5 bases from V and 6 bases from J, with 11 bases in between. CDR1 is MDHEN, CDR2 SYDVKM, per germline.

This chain connects TRBV27 to TRBJ2-3, with 13 bases matching TRBD2. V gave up 5 bases and J gave up 6 bases; unmatched junction bases: 11. Germline V gene lookup returns CDR1 MNHEY and CDR2 SMNVEV (reference sequence). This CDR3 spans 17 amino acids. The CDR3 nucleotides read TGTGCCAGCAGTGACACCGGGACTAGCGGGGTCGGGGATACGCAGTATTTT. This codes for CASSDTGTSGVGDTQYF.

This clone was recorded a few times. CDR3 residues: CASSAYGTGNEKLFF. Written as DNA, the CDR3 is TGTGCCAGCAGCGCTTACGGGACAGGGAACGAAAAACTGTTTTTT. The chain has TRBV11-1 and TRBJ1-4; 9 nucleotides line up with TRBD1. There are 15 residues in the CDR3. Germline CDR1 and CDR2: SGHAT and FQDESV (reference sequence). The junction had 9 bases not matched to a gene; V was cut back by 5 bases and J by 8 bases.

This clone was recorded a few times. V and J are TRBV11-2 and TRBJ2-5; D is undetermined. This CDR3 contains 11 residues. Trimming left V 4 bases short and J 7 bases short, with 7 bases between. Per germline, CDR1 SGHAT and CDR2 FQNNGV. CDR3 nucleotides: TGTGCCAGCAGCTCCCGAGGGACCCAGTACTTC. Translating gives CASSSRGTQYF.

The CDR3 here is CASLTSGLYEQYF. As DNA, the CDR3 is TGTGCCAGTTTGACTAGCGGACTCTACGAGCAGTACTTC. The chain uses TRBV6-5 and TRBJ2-7; TRBD2 matches at 9 bases. Germline CDR1 reads MNHEY; CDR2 reads SVGAGI. The CDR3 sequence is 13 residues long. Trimming cost V 9 bases and J 3 bases; bases outside gene matches: 6.

V gene TRBV9 combines with J gene TRBJ2-7; TRBD1 aligns across 9 bases. CDR3 size: 17 residues. The trim removed 0 bases at V and 6 bases at J, leaving 13 bases unmatched. Germline V gene sequence: CDR1 SGDLS, CDR2 YYNGEE. The CDR3 nucleotides are TGTGCCAGCAGCGTAGCGGGAGAGGGGACAGGGTCGTCCGAGCAGTACTTC. Amino acid sequence: CASSVAGEGTGSSEQYF.

The CDR3, as DNA: TGTGCCAGCCAAGCGGGAGGGTTTGAATATGAGCAGTTCTTC. Protein: CASQAGGFEYEQFF. The J gene is TRBJ2-1, the V gene TRBV6-5; 10 bases match TRBD2. Unmatched junction bases numbered 9, after V lost 8 bases and J lost 8 bases. This CDR3 is built from 14 residues. Germline V gene sequence: CDR1 MNHEY, CDR2 SVGAGI.

The gene calls are TRBV18 and TRBJ2-1; 11 positions match TRBD2. Unmatched junction bases numbered 8, after V lost 2 bases and J lost 8 bases. CDR1 is KGHSH and CDR2 is LQKENI in the germline V gene. The CDR3 is 16 residues long. CDR3 protein: CASSPKGLAGGHEQFF. The CDR3 coding sequence is TGTGCCAGCTCACCAAAGGGGCTAGCGGGAGGACATGAGCAGTTCTTC.

The chain is built from TRBV28 and TRBJ2-7; TRBD2 agrees at 13 bases. Per the germline V gene, CDR1 is MDHEN and CDR2 is SYDVKM. Losses at the gene ends were 6 bases for V and 4 bases for J; bases not matched to a gene: 9. The CDR3 contains 16 residues. CDR3 protein: CASSRGLAGVTYEQYF. The CDR3 DNA is TGTGCCAGCAGCCGAGGACTAGCGGGAGTTACGTACGAGCAGTACTTC. Looking up the rest from reference TRBV28 and TRBJ2-7 gives the full variable domain: DVKVTQSSRYLVKRTGEKVFLECVQDMDHENMFWYRQDPGLGLRLIYFSYDVKMKEKGDIPEGYSVSREKKERFSLILESASTNQTSMYLCASSRGLAGVTYEQYFGPGTRLTVT.

This clone was recorded a few times. This chain joins TRBV5-5 and TRBJ1-2; tentatively, D is TRBD1 (6 bases). This CDR3 region has 15 residues. V lost 3 bases to trimming and J lost 5 bases, with 17 bases between them. Germline V CDR1 and CDR2: SGHKS, YYEKEE (reference sequence). CDR3 sequence: CASSSHLDSSYGYTF. The CDR3 region has the DNA TGTGCCAGCAGCTCCCACTTGGACAGTAGTTATGGCTACACCTTC.

The CDR3 bases are TGTGCCAGCAGTTTAGCGGACAGCTACGAGCAGTACTTC. This codes for CASSLADSYEQYF. The chain is built from TRBV12-3 or TRBV12-4 and TRBJ2-7; tentatively, D is TRBD1 (6 bases). Trimming cost V 0 bases and J 3 bases, with 6 bases left between them. CDR3 size: 13 residues.